Below, 24 T cell receptor beta chains from the same sample are listed, as sequenced in a study of T cell changes during pregnancy in multiple sclerosis (dated by TCRdb to about 2019). Library creation used the immunoSEQ multiplex PCR assay. TCRdb obtained this table from immuneACCESS and retained in-frame rearrangements with V and J assigned. These tables miss some clones; where compared with another copy, unresolved V genes account for less than half of the shortfall, and the remainder is unexplained. This sample comprises 50,000 to 65,000 clones, 90% to 95% of them detected only once. The ten largest clones capture roughly 3.1% of the sample. The sequencing used CD8+ T cells from peripheral blood mononuclear cells, collected in the second trimester of pregnancy. The receptors come from a female donor with multiple sclerosis, enrolled in a pregnancy study.

V and J are TRBV19 and TRBJ2-7; 8 bases are shared with TRBD1. Per germline, CDR1 LNHDA and CDR2 SQIVND (reference sequence). CDR3 size: 13 residues. V shed 8 bases, J shed 2 bases, and the junction held 5 bases outside the gene matches. CDR3 bases: TGTGCCAGTGGACAGGGCCTCACCTACGAGCAGTACTTC. The encoded protein is CASGQGLTYEQYF. The whole variable domain, filled in from reference TRBV19 and TRBJ2-7, reads DGGITQSPKYLFRKEGQNVTLSCEQNLNHDAMYWYRQDPGQGLRLIYYSQIVNDFQKGDIAEGYSVSREKKESFPLTVTSAQKNPTAFYLCASGQGLTYEQYFGPGTRLTVT.

The rearrangement uses TRBV2 and TRBJ1-2; D is ambiguous. Germline-derived CDR1 and CDR2 are SNHLY and FYNNEI. The CDR3 has 15 residues. V dropped 2 bases and J dropped 4 bases, with 14 bases sitting between them. The CDR3 DNA is TGTGCCAGCAGTGAAAGTACGGCCCGGAGCTATGGCTACACCTTC. Amino acids: CASSESTARSYGYTF.

The V call is TRBV27, the J call TRBJ1-1, with 9 bases lining up with TRBD1. V shed 1 base, J shed 1 base, and the junction held 4 bases outside the gene matches. The CDR3 has 16 residues. From germline, CDR1 is MNHEY and CDR2 SMNVEV (reference sequence). The CDR3 DNA sequence: TGTGCCAGCAGTTTATATGGGACAGGGTGGAACACTGAAGCTTTCTTT. Translated: CASSLYGTGWNTEAFF.

The chain joins TRBV6-6 to TRBJ1-1, with TRBD1 matching 7 bases. Germline assignment: CDR1 MNHNY and CDR2 SVGAGI (reference sequence). With 1 base clipped from V and 5 bases from J, the junction kept 7 bases outside the gene matches. The CDR3 has 15 residues. CDR3 sequence: CASSYFGQVWTEAFF. In nucleotides, the CDR3 is TGTGCCAGCAGTTACTTCGGACAGGTTTGGACTGAAGCTTTCTTT.

This clone counts as medium-sized (0.01 to 0.1%). The chain employs TRBV6-1 and TRBJ1-2; no definite D call. This CDR3 is 13 amino acids long. V gave up 1 base and J gave up 2 bases, with 5 bases separating them. CDR1 MNHNS and CDR2 SASEGT come from the germline V gene. In nucleotides, the CDR3 is TGTGCCAGCAGTGAAGGGGAGAACTATGGCTACACCTTC. Protein sequence: CASSEGENYGYTF.

The chain joins TRBV9 to TRBJ1-5; D not certain. Germline loops: CDR1 SGDLS, CDR2 YYNGEE. V dropped 3 bases and J dropped 3 bases, with 10 bases sitting between them. The CDR3 spans 14 residues. The DNA of the CDR3 is TGTGCCAGCAGCGGGGGAGCAGTCAATCAGCCCCAGCATTTT. Its protein product is CASSGGAVNQPQHF.

The rearrangement uses TRBV9 and TRBJ1-5, with a tentative D call TRBD1 (5 bases). The CDR3 spans 14 residues. V was shortened by 3 bases and J by 4 bases, with 11 bases between the two germline ends. In germline, CDR1 is SGDLS, CDR2 YYNGEE. The CDR3 bases are TGTGCCAGCAGCGGGCCTGGGGGGAATCAGCCCCAGCATTTT. This codes for CASSGPGGNQPQHF.

The rearrangement links TRBV28 to TRBJ2-2; TRBD2 matches at 8 bases. Losses at the gene ends were 2 bases for V and 4 bases for J; bases not matched to a gene: 0. CDR3 length equals 14 residues. Looked up from germline, CDR1 is MDHEN and CDR2 is SYDVKM. This CDR3 reads CASSLLAGTGELFF. The DNA of the CDR3 is TGTGCCAGCAGTTTACTAGCGGGCACCGGGGAGCTGTTTTTT.

The gene calls are TRBV29-1 and TRBJ1-2; a weak D match, TRBD1 (6 bases). Trimming removed 1 base from V and 5 bases from J, with 20 bases in between. The CDR3 is made up of 16 amino acids. Germline CDR1 SQVTM, CDR2 ANQGSEA. The CDR3 sequence is CSVEAAGDALLYGYTF. The CDR3 region has the DNA TGCAGCGTTGAAGCGGCAGGGGACGCCTTGCTTTATGGCTACACCTTC. Variable domain in full (rest from reference TRBV29-1 and TRBJ1-2): SAVISQKPSRDICQRGTSLTIQCQVDSQVTMMFWYRQQPGQSLTLIATANQGSEATYESGFVIDKFPISRPNLTFSTLTVSNMSPEDSSIYLCSVEAAGDALLYGYTFGSGTRLTVV.

This chain links TRBV6-5 with TRBJ2-2, with 7 bases fitting TRBD2. The CDR3 sequence is 15 residues long. J lost 6 bases, V lost 4 bases, and 8 bases had no gene match. The germline V gene encodes CDR1 MNHEY and CDR2 SVGAGI. The CDR3 spells CASSSLGGGPGELFF. The CDR3 region has the DNA TGTGCCAGCAGTTCTCTGGGGGGGGGTCCCGGGGAGCTGTTTTTT.

CDR3 sequence reads: CASSLPGFMNTEAFF. The CDR3 bases are TGTGCCAGCAGTTTGCCAGGTTTCATGAACACTGAAGCTTTCTTT. V usage is TRBV28 and J usage is TRBJ1-1; no clear D gene. Germline V CDR1 and CDR2: MDHEN, SYDVKM. The CDR3 is 15 amino acids. V lost 3 bases and J 0 bases, leaving 11 bases between the germline ends.

V and J are TRBV7-8 and TRBJ2-4; 9 bases are a match to TRBD1. There are 17 residues in the CDR3. Germline V CDR1 and CDR2: SGHVS, FQNEAQ. V trimming: 4 bases; J trimming: 0 bases; junction bases outside the gene matches: 7. The CDR3 here is CASSWRTGERAKNIQYF. CDR3 DNA sequence: TGTGCCAGCAGCTGGAGGACAGGGGAAAGAGCCAAAAACATTCAGTACTTC.

The CDR3 bases are TGTGCCAGCAGTTACTCGGGGGGACCCTACAATGAGCAGTTCTTC. Its protein product is CASSYSGGPYNEQFF. V and J are TRBV6-5 and TRBJ2-1; a weak D match, TRBD2 (6 bases). Germline CDR1 reads MNHEY; CDR2 reads SVGAGI. The ends were cut back, 0 bases at V and 2 bases at J, with 8 bases in the middle. This CDR3 spans 15 amino acids.

The chain carries TRBV19 and TRBJ1-1; the D is unclear. V was pared by 3 bases and J by 2 bases, with 7 bases between. The CDR3 extends over 13 amino acids. Germline CDR1 LNHDA, CDR2 SQIVND (reference sequence). The DNA of the CDR3 is TGTGCCAGTAGTATCTCACTAAACACTGAAGCTTTCTTT. Translation gives CASSISLNTEAFF.

This clone was observed once. V gene TRBV25-1 combines with J gene TRBJ2-5, with 10 bases fitting TRBD2. This CDR3 has 16 residues. After removal of 2 bases from V and 4 bases from J, the junction contained 7 bases not matched to a gene. From germline, CDR1 is MGHDK and CDR2 SYGVNS. CDR3 bases: TGTGCCAGCAGTGAACTCCTAGCGGGAGCTGCAGAGACCCAGTACTTC. This codes for CASSELLAGAAETQYF.

The rearrangement joins TRBV19 to TRBJ2-1; D may be TRBD2 (5 bases). Per the germline V gene, CDR1 is LNHDA and CDR2 is SQIVND (reference sequence). The CDR3 extends over 15 amino acids. Trimming took 5 bases from V and 4 from J, leaving 15 bases between them. The CDR3 loop is CASSRGFSEYNEQFF. The CDR3 bases are TGTGCCAGTAGTCGAGGGTTTTCCGAGTACAATGAGCAGTTCTTC.

This chain connects TRBV27 to TRBJ2-7; 7 bases are a match to TRBD2. This CDR3 spans 14 amino acids. The trim removed 3 bases at V and 2 bases at J, leaving 4 bases unmatched. Germline lookup yields CDR1 MNHEY and CDR2 SMNVEV (reference sequence). In nucleotides, the CDR3 is TGTGCCAGCAGTTTCACGGGAGGTACCTACGAGCAGTACTTC. Translating it yields CASSFTGGTYEQYF.

The rearrangement joins TRBV10-3 to TRBJ1-1, with 12 bases that match TRBD1. Germline CDR1 and CDR2: ENHRY and SYGVKD. The junction had 9 bases not matched to a gene; V was cut back by 6 bases and J by 1 base. The CDR3 length is 17 residues. CDR3 coding DNA: TGTGCCATCAGGCCGGGACAGGGGGCTTCCCCGAACACTGAAGCTTTCTTT. Translating gives CAIRPGQGASPNTEAFF.

This chain joins TRBV14 and TRBJ2-7; D might be TRBD2 (6 bases). The V gene's germline CDR1 is SGHDN and CDR2 FVKESK. The CDR3 totals 14 residues. V was pared by 0 bases and J by 2 bases, with 8 bases between. CDR3 coding DNA: TGTGCCAGCAGCCAAGAGGGCGGGACCTACGAGCAGTACTTC. This codes for CASSQEGGTYEQYF. Using reference TRBV14 and TRBJ2-7 for the parts outside the CDR3, the full variable domain is EAGVTQFPSHSVIEKGQTVTLRCDPISGHDNLYWYRRVMGKEIKFLLHFVKESKQDESGMPNNRFLAERTGGTYSTLKVQPAELEDSGVYFCASSQEGGTYEQYFGPGTRLTVT.

The chain couples TRBV2 to TRBJ1-1; 7 bases align to TRBD1. J was trimmed by 4 bases and V by 6 bases; bases with no gene match: 8. CDR3 length: 14 residues. CDR1 and CDR2 (germline): SNHLY, FYNNEI. CDR3 in amino acids: CASSEEGAITEAFF. CDR3 DNA: TGTGCCAGCAGCGAGGAGGGGGCAATCACTGAAGCTTTCTTT. Based on the CDR3 plus reference TRBV2 and TRBJ1-1, the full variable domain is EPEVTQTPSHQVTQMGQEVILRCVPISNHLYFYWYRQILGQKVEFLVSFYNNEISEKSEIFDDQFSVERPDGSNFTLKIRSTKLEDSAMYFCASSEEGAITEAFFGQGTRLTVV.

V is TRBV10-3 and J is TRBJ2-3, with a tentative D call TRBD2 (5 bases). CDR3 length: 15 amino acids. Germline lookup yields CDR1 ENHRY and CDR2 SYGVKD. Trimming took 8 bases from V and 0 from J, leaving 15 bases between them. CDR3 loop: CAIGPRAASTDTQYF. DNA of the CDR3: TGTGCCATCGGACCCCGAGCGGCTAGCACAGATACGCAGTATTTT.

CDR3 sequence (DNA): TGTGCCAGCAGCGGGGAGGGGTTTGCTAACTATGGCTACACCTTC. It encodes CASSGEGFANYGYTF. The chain employs TRBV9 and TRBJ1-2; a weak D match, TRBD1 (5 bases). Per the germline V gene, CDR1 is SGDLS and CDR2 is YYNGEE. The V and J ends lost 3 bases and 0 bases respectively, with 12 bases between them. The CDR3 has 15 residues.

This chain links TRBV6-4 with TRBJ2-3; 11 positions agree with TRBD2. The CDR3 consists of 15 residues. CDR1 MRHNA and CDR2 SNTAGT come from the germline V gene. V lost 4 bases to trimming and J lost 4 bases; unmatched junction nucleotides: 4. CDR3 sequence reads: CASSVIAGGPDTQYF. The CDR3 nucleotides are TGTGCCAGCAGTGTCATAGCGGGAGGGCCAGATACGCAGTATTTT.

The chain is built from TRBV19 and TRBJ1-2, with TRBD1 as a possible D gene (6 bases). From germline, CDR1 is LNHDA and CDR2 SQIVND (reference sequence). V shed 7 bases and J shed 8 bases, with 11 bases lying between them. This CDR3 has 11 residues. CDR3 DNA sequence: TGTGCCAGTACCACAGGGAGCGGCTACACCTTC. It codes for CASTTGSGYTF.